These T cell receptor beta chains were read from a single sample in a study of blood T cell repertoires in COVID-19. Sequencing used immunoSEQ multiplex PCR; TCRdb keeps in-frame clones, though not all of them. The sample holds about 260,000 clones, 85% to 90% seen once. The specimen sequenced was peripheral blood. These receptors came from a man between 18 and 35 years old with active or convalescent COVID-19. The CDR3 runs from the conserved cysteine through the conserved F or W. The D gene is left open where the match is weak. Where a row states a size, it is once, few, many or the class of an expanded clone; other rows omit it.

v_gene: TRBV5-4
d_gene: NA
j_gene: TRBJ1-1
abundance: NA
CDR3aa: CASSLVGGGMNTEAFF
CDR3nt: TGTGCCAGCAGCTTGGTCGGGGGAGGCATGAACACTGAAGCTTTCTTT

v_gene: TRBV9
d_gene: NA
j_gene: TRBJ1-1
abundance: NA
CDR3aa: CASSVDWGVTEAFF
CDR3nt: TGTGCCAGCAGCGTAGATTGGGGAGTCACTGAAGCTTTCTTT

v_gene: TRBV28
d_gene: NA
j_gene: TRBJ2-5
abundance: NA
CDR3aa: CASSRGETQYF
CDR3nt: TGTGCCAGCAGCCGCGGGGAGACCCAGTACTTC

v_gene: TRBV19
d_gene: NA
j_gene: TRBJ1-5
abundance: NA
CDR3aa: CASSIGFRQRNQPQHF
CDR3nt: TGTGCCAGTAGTATAGGTTTCCGACAGAGAAATCAGCCCCAGCATTTT

v_gene: TRBV7-2
d_gene: NA
j_gene: TRBJ2-5
abundance: NA
CDR3aa: CASSRGGWMETQYF
CDR3nt: TGTGCCAGCAGCCGCGGCGGATGGATGGAGACCCAGTACTTC

v_gene: TRBV5-1
d_gene: NA
j_gene: TRBJ2-1
abundance: NA
CDR3aa: CASSLERTSERSEQFF
CDR3nt: TGCGCCAGCAGCTTGGAGCGGACCAGCGAACGATCGGAGCAGTTCTTC

v_gene: TRBV7-9
d_gene: NA
j_gene: TRBJ2-3
abundance: few
CDR3aa: CASSFVLTGTDTQYF
CDR3nt: TGTGCCAGCAGCTTTGTCCTAACGGGGACAGATACGCAGTATTTT

v_gene: TRBV7-6
d_gene: NA
j_gene: TRBJ2-1
abundance: NA
CDR3aa: CASSLLGGTSYNEQFF
CDR3nt: TGTGCCAGCAGCTTGCTGGGGGGAACCTCCTACAATGAGCAGTTCTTC

v_gene: TRBV28
d_gene: TRBD1
j_gene: TRBJ2-7
abundance: NA
CDR3aa: CASSTPQGARYEQYF
CDR3nt: TGTGCCAGCAGTACCCCCCAGGGGGCTAGGTACGAGCAGTACTTC

v_gene: TRBV30
d_gene: NA
j_gene: TRBJ1-1
abundance: NA
CDR3aa: CAWIPPAGEAFF
CDR3nt: TGTGCCTGGATCCCTCCAGCAGGGGAAGCTTTCTTT

v_gene: TRBV4-3
d_gene: NA
j_gene: TRBJ1-5
abundance: many
CDR3aa: CASSQRAGDHSNQPQHF
CDR3nt: TGCGCCAGCAGCCAAAGGGCGGGGGACCATAGCAATCAGCCCCAGCATTTT

v_gene: TRBV9
d_gene: NA
j_gene: TRBJ2-7
abundance: NA
CDR3aa: CASSVDQGGEQYF
CDR3nt: TGTGCCAGCAGCGTAGATCAGGGGGGCGAGCAGTACTTC

v_gene: TRBV5-4
d_gene: NA
j_gene: TRBJ1-3
abundance: NA
CDR3aa: CASSLGGERNTIYF
CDR3nt: TGTGCCAGCAGCTTAGGCGGGGAAAGAAACACCATATATTTT

v_gene: TRBV18
d_gene: NA
j_gene: TRBJ2-3
abundance: NA
CDR3aa: CASSPPLSDTQYF
CDR3nt: TGTGCCAGCTCACCACCGTTGAGCGATACGCAGTATTTT

v_gene: TRBV4-1
d_gene: NA
j_gene: TRBJ1-2
abundance: NA
CDR3aa: CASSQDSRVNNYGYTF
CDR3nt: TGCGCCAGCAGCCAAGATAGCAGGGTGAATAACTATGGCTACACCTTC

v_gene: TRBV7-9
d_gene: TRBD1
j_gene: TRBJ2-5
abundance: NA
CDR3aa: CASSALPGQGFETQYF
CDR3nt: TGTGCCAGCAGCGCCCTACCGGGACAGGGGTTTGAGACCCAGTACTTC

v_gene: TRBV7-9
d_gene: NA
j_gene: TRBJ1-2
abundance: NA
CDR3aa: CASSLTPSGGYTF
CDR3nt: TGTGCCAGCAGCTTAACTCCCTCGGGAGGCTACACCTTC